The sequence of this TCR beta chain was determined in a study of a mutant IDH1 vaccine in newly diagnosed glioma. Time point denoted: week 23, last vaccination. Doses of 300 ug of mutant IDH1 20-mer peptide were given with topical imiquimod. This CDR3 is built from 13 residues. Germline CDR1 and CDR2: SQVTM and ANQGSEA. The J segment lost 9 bases and the V segment lost 7 bases, leaving 11 bases of the junction unmatched. Repertoires were generated with immunoSEQ multiplex PCR, while TCRdb's copy carries only in-frame clones and drops some. The profile covers 60,000 or so clones, with 70% to 90% appearing a single time and roughly 4% taken by the ten largest. This clone was seen a few times. The antigen remains unidentified.

This specimen consisted of PBMCs, obtained from a glioma patient whose treatment included an IDH1 peptide vaccine. The rearrangement links TRBV29-1 to TRBJ2-1; 8 nucleotides line up with TRBD1. This receptor was identified in a man between 25 and 39 years old with glioma. The CDR3 nucleotides are TGCAGCGCCCTACGCGGACAGGGTGGTGAGCAGTTCTTC. Translating it yields CSALRGQGGEQFF.